The following is a TCR beta chain sequence with its context. Antigen unknown. TCRdb re-called the 5' RACE reads through MiXCR, storing one row per CDR3 protein. This table has 570,000 or so distinct CDR3 sequences, just under 10% appearing once. The V gene end was trimmed by 5 bases and the J gene end by 10 bases; junction bases not matched to a gene: 9. The CDR3 runs to 14 residues. Germline CDR1 SGHVS, CDR2 FQNEAQ. These data are taken from a study of identical twins. Study-level findings and limits: Some out-of-frame alpha sequences were shared by twins, and these showed excess low generation probability. Among monozygotic twins, out-of-frame TCR alpha sharing exceeded what models predicted.

These data also featured in a second study, about yellow fever vaccine responses in identical twins.

The sample was PBMCs. The receptor was derived from a woman aged 18 to 35 in good health. The chain links TRBV7-8 to TRBJ2-1; the match to TRBD1 covers 9 bases. This CDR3 is CASSPGTGRGEQFF. CDR3 sequence (DNA): TGTGCCAGCAGCCCGGGGACAGGGCGTGGGGAGCAGTTCTTC.